This T cell receptor beta chain was identified during a study of spatial heterogeneity in lung cancer. Study overall: Researchers sequenced follow-up PBMC samples if they had them, and these came a median of approximately 26 months after resection. Each unique TCR and UMI combination was seen more than ten times on average in raw reads.

This clonotype has just a few counts. Germline V lookup: CDR1 MNHEY, CDR2 SVGEGT. This CDR3 spans 13 amino acids. The V segment lost 4 bases and the J segment 4 bases; nucleotides outside the gene matches: 1. The time point denotes: blood at routine non-recurrence follow-up after resection. TCRdb fed the 5' RACE reads into MiXCR, producing one record per CDR3 protein. Among 17,000 or so distinct CDR3 sequences listed, about 10% were seen once. The receptor's source is a male donor with early-stage non-small cell lung cancer. Sequencing used PBMCs, obtained at follow-up. The chain combines TRBV6-2 or TRBV6-3 with TRBJ2-1; 7 positions agree with TRBD2. CDR3 residues: CASSWGGYNEQFF. CDR3 bases: TGTGCCAGCAGTTGGGGGGGGTACAATGAGCAGTTCTTC.